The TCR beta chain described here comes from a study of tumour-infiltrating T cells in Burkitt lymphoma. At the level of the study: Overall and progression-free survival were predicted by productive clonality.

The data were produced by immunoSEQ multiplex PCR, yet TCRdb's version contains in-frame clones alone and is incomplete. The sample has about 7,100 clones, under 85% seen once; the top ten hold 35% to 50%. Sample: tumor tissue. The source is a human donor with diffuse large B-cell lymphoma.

CDR3 sequence reads: CASGLVLGGTGELFF. The CDR3 DNA sequence: TGTGCTAGTGGTTTGGTACTAGGGGGCACCGGGGAGCTGTTTTTT. The rearrangement uses TRBV12-5 and TRBJ2-2; D may be TRBD1 (6 bases). V was cut by 0 bases and J by 4 bases, with 9 bases left in between. CDR1 is LGHNT and CDR2 is FRNRAP in the germline V gene. The CDR3 is 15 residues long.